Below are 29 T cell receptor beta chains sequenced from a single sample in a study of vaccination and CD4 T cells after COVID-19 (dated by TCRdb to between 2022 and 2023). No cognate antigen is known for these TCRs. Library creation used PCR. Sequencing was performed on an Illumina iSeq 100. DNA from cultured CD4+ T cells was subjected to TCR sequencing with the Oncomine TCR Beta short-read assay at the Johns Hopkins FTIC core. The QIAamp micro DNA kit was used to extract genomic DNA from the cultured CD4+ T cells. TCRdb redid the processing of the public reads, applying fastp at Q25 and MiXCR, and retained in-frame beta chains. Here each entry gathers all rows of one CDR3 protein and keeps the most common genes and DNA. Recorded for this sample are 8,000 or so distinct CDR3 sequences; more than 25% of them occurred a single time. The ten largest clones take up approximately 12% of the sample. Interpreted using the paper, the treatment or condition label stands for: roughly 10-day PBMC culture with coronavirus spike peptide pools or control peptides (ViraFEST assay). CD4+ T cells from unexposed donors were collected before the COVID-19 pandemic (2011-2018).

Sample: CD4+ T cells from blood, cultured in vitro. Source of these receptors: a human donor in good health.

The rearrangement joins TRBV19 to TRBJ1-2; D is perhaps TRBD1 (5 bases). Germline V gene sequence: CDR1 LNHDA, CDR2 SQIVND (reference sequence). V dropped 6 bases and J dropped 6 bases, with 8 bases sitting between them. The CDR3 totals 11 residues. CDR3 in amino acids: CASRVTDGYTF. Written as DNA, the CDR3 is TGTGCCAGTAGAGTGACAGATGGCTACACCTTC.

The V and J genes are TRBV20-1 and TRBJ2-1, with 9 bases lining up with TRBD2. This CDR3 has 13 residues. CDR1 is DFQATT, CDR2 SNEGSKA, per germline (reference sequence). This CDR3 is CAERAGGRDEQFF. In DNA form, the CDR3 reads TGCGCCGAGCGAGCGGGAGGAAGGGATGAGCAGTTCTTC.

The chain couples TRBV4-2 to TRBJ2-5, with 10 bases that match TRBD2. The CDR3 is 18 amino acids. V trimming: 1 base; J trimming: 9 bases; junction bases outside the gene matches: 17. Germline-derived CDR1 and CDR2 are LGHNA and YNFKEQ. The CDR3 bases are TGTGCCAGCAGCCAAGGGCCCAGCGGGAGGGTCCAAGGGGGGTCCCAGTACTTC. Residues: CASSQGPSGRVQGGSQYF.

V gene TRBV2 combines with J gene TRBJ1-1; 8 nucleotides agree with TRBD1. Germline CDR1 is SNHLY and CDR2 is FYNNEI. The CDR3 runs 13 residues. Unmatched junction bases numbered 2, after V lost 5 bases and J lost 3 bases. CDR3 sequence: CASSKDRDTEAFF. CDR3 DNA sequence: TGTGCCAGCAGTAAGGACAGGGACACTGAAGCTTTCTTT.

This clonotype was detected only once. V is TRBV7-6 and J is TRBJ2-5, with no clear D. Germline V gene sequence: CDR1 SGHVS, CDR2 FNYEAQ. V was clipped by 5 bases and J by 3 bases, with 10 bases between them. CDR3 length: 13 amino acids. The CDR3 DNA reads as TGTGCCAGCAGCCTTAACGAAGAAGAGACCCAGTACTTC. This sequence encodes CASSLNEEETQYF.

V gene TRBV15 combines with J gene TRBJ2-7; D gene ambiguous. This CDR3 is 13 amino acids long. From germline, CDR1 is LNHNV and CDR2 YYDKDF (reference sequence). Deletions cut 3 bases from V and 1 base from J, with 7 bases between. The CDR3 spells CATSRTYSYEQYF. The CDR3 nucleotides are TGTGCCACCAGCAGGACATATTCCTACGAGCAGTACTTC.

The chain is built from TRBV5-1 and TRBJ1-1; D perhaps matches TRBD1 (6 bases). Germline V gene data show CDR1 as SGHRS and CDR2 as YFSETQ. The CDR3 sequence is 15 residues long. Trimming cost V 4 bases and J 1 base, with 14 bases left between them. CDR3 sequence (DNA): TGCGCCAGCAGCGCGGAAGGGGGTAGGAACACTGAAGCTTTCTTT. Its protein is CASSAEGGRNTEAFF.

This clonotype came up a few times. The chain uses TRBV6-4 and TRBJ2-3; 12 bases agree with TRBD1. Looked up from germline, CDR1 is MRHNA and CDR2 is SNTAGT. The CDR3 sequence is 14 residues long. Losses at the gene ends were 4 bases for V and 6 bases for J; bases not matched to a gene: 2. The CDR3 loop is CASSAGTGGDTQYF. CDR3 bases: TGTGCCAGCAGTGCCGGGACAGGGGGCGATACGCAGTATTTT.

The chain recombines TRBV27 with TRBJ1-6; tentative D call: TRBD1 (6 bases). V lost 6 bases, J lost 3 bases, and 15 bases lay in between. The CDR3 loop spans 16 amino acids. Per the germline V gene, CDR1 is MNHEY and CDR2 is SMNVEV (reference sequence). The CDR3, as DNA: TGTGCCAGCAGAGGGGGGGGGGCCCTCTATAATTCACCCCTCCACTTT. Encoded protein: CASRGGGALYNSPLHF.

The table lists this clonotype with a few counts. This chain uses TRBV2 with TRBJ2-5, with no clear D. Germline lookup yields CDR1 SNHLY and CDR2 FYNNEI. This CDR3 is built from 14 residues. V was cut by 6 bases and J by 5 bases, with 16 bases left in between. This chain's CDR3 is CASRGQSSWETQYF. The CDR3 coding sequence is TGTGCCAGCAGAGGTCAGTCGAGCTGGGAGACCCAGTACTTC.

This clonotype was seen a few times. The rearrangement links TRBV6-2 or TRBV6-3 to TRBJ1-5; perhaps TRBD1 as D (5 bases). Germline lookup yields CDR1 MNHEY and CDR2 SVGEGT. V lost 6 bases and J 7 bases, leaving 16 bases between the germline ends. There are 14 residues in the CDR3. The CDR3 coding sequence is TGTGCCAGCAGACCCGACAGTATAGTCCAGCCCCAGCATTTT. Its translation is CASRPDSIVQPQHF.

The V gene is TRBV11-2, the J gene TRBJ2-5, with D unresolved. Trimming cost V 0 bases and J 5 bases, with 10 bases left between them. The CDR3 totals 14 residues. The germline V gene encodes CDR1 SGHAT and CDR2 FQNNGV. The CDR3 DNA follows: TGTGCCAGCAGCTTAGATAGGGTACGGGAGACCCAGTACTTC. Translation: CASSLDRVRETQYF.

The V and J genes are TRBV2 and TRBJ1-2; TRBD1 matches at 11 bases. The length of the CDR3 is 16 residues. Germline CDR1 reads SNHLY; CDR2 reads FYNNEI. Trimming removed 8 bases from V and 4 bases from J; junction bases left unmatched: 12. DNA for the CDR3: TGTGCCAGCGTTCGCACGGACAGGGGGCTTCCCTATGGCTACACCTTC. It codes for CASVRTDRGLPYGYTF. Looking up the rest from reference TRBV2 and TRBJ1-2 gives the full variable domain: EPEVTQTPSHQVTQMGQEVILRCVPISNHLYFYWYRQILGQKVEFLVSFYNNEISEKSEIFDDQFSVERPDGSNFTLKIRSTKLEDSAMYFCASVRTDRGLPYGYTFGSGTRLTVV.

This clonotype has more than one count but fewer than ten. The chain links TRBV6-5 to TRBJ2-7; D ambiguous. V lost 0 bases and J 9 bases, leaving 12 bases between the germline ends. Germline assignment: CDR1 MNHEY and CDR2 SVGAGI. The CDR3 is 13 amino acids. CDR3 bases: TGTGCCAGCAGTTACTCGCATTTAGACGGGCAGTACTTC. Encoded protein: CASSYSHLDGQYF.

This clonotype was recorded only once. V is TRBV4-3 and J is TRBJ1-2, with D unclear. The CDR3 spans 14 residues. CDR1 LGHNA and CDR2 YSLEER come from the germline V gene. V was pared by 4 bases and J by 8 bases, with 17 bases between. In nucleotides, the CDR3 is TGCGCCAGCAGCCCGGAGCACTCTGCTGGGGGCTACACCTTC. This translates into CASSPEHSAGGYTF.

This clonotype was counted between two and nine times. This chain joins TRBV20-1 and TRBJ2-1; D may be TRBD2 (5 bases). The CDR3 is 11 amino acids. The germline V gene encodes CDR1 DFQATT and CDR2 SNEGSKA (reference sequence). V was clipped by 1 base and J by 12 bases, with 10 bases between them. The CDR3 loop is CSARGDLAQFF. CDR3 sequence (DNA): TGCAGTGCTAGAGGGGATCTAGCGCAGTTCTTC.

This clonotype was counted between two and nine times. The rearrangement joins TRBV6-4 to TRBJ2-1; tentative D call: TRBD2 (8 bases). The germline V gene has CDR1 MRHNA and CDR2 SNTAGT. This CDR3 is built from 17 residues. Trimming took 5 bases from V and 0 from J, leaving 17 bases between them. For the CDR3, the DNA is TGTGCCAGCAGTTTCTCAGGGGGGACTAGCTCCTACAATGAGCAGTTCTTC. It codes for CASSFSGGTSSYNEQFF.

This clonotype showed up just a few times. The rearrangement uses TRBV2 and TRBJ2-5, with TRBD2 matching over 7 bases. V was pared by 4 bases and J by 5 bases, with 13 bases of the junction left unmatched. Per the germline V gene, CDR1 is SNHLY and CDR2 is FYNNEI. CDR3 length: 16 amino acids. The CDR3: CASSVDAAGARETQYF. The CDR3 DNA is TGTGCCAGCAGTGTCGACGCCGCGGGAGCAAGGGAGACCCAGTACTTC.

This clonotype rates as large. The V call is TRBV20-1, the J call TRBJ1-6, with 11 bases aligning to TRBD1. The CDR3 is 14 amino acids. Germline V lookup: CDR1 DFQATT, CDR2 SNEGSKA (reference sequence). The J segment lost 8 bases and the V segment lost 2 bases, leaving 2 bases of the junction unmatched. The CDR3 loop reads CSARWTGGHSPLHF. For the CDR3, the DNA is TGCAGTGCTAGATGGACAGGGGGCCATTCACCCCTCCACTTT.

The rearrangement uses TRBV28 and TRBJ2-7, with 9 bases matching TRBD1. Per the germline V gene, CDR1 is MDHEN and CDR2 is SYDVKM. Trimming at V came to 7 bases and at J to 3 bases, leaving 7 bases not matched to a gene. CDR3 size: 14 residues. This CDR3 is CASTPVDRGYEQYF. CDR3 DNA sequence: TGTGCCAGCACCCCCGTGGACAGGGGCTACGAGCAGTACTTC.

This clonotype rates as medium-sized (0.01 to 0.1%). This chain links TRBV20-1 with TRBJ1-5; 10 bases fit TRBD1. Germline values: CDR1 DFQATT, CDR2 SNEGSKA (reference sequence). The CDR3 has 15 residues. V trimming: 1 base; J trimming: 5 bases; junction bases outside the gene matches: 5. The CDR3 nucleotides are TGCAGTGCTAGAGCCACCGGGACAGGGGATCAGCCCCAGCATTTT. Translated, it gives CSARATGTGDQPQHF.

This clonotype has more than one count but fewer than ten. The chain has TRBV5-4 and TRBJ1-2; 7 bases are shared with TRBD1. This CDR3 region has 17 residues. V lost 3 bases and J lost 0; bases outside the gene matches: 11. Germline lookup yields CDR1 SGHNT and CDR2 YYREEE (reference sequence). CDR3 sequence (DNA): TGTGCCAGCAGCTCGGATTGGACAGGAAAAACTAACTATGGCTACACCTTC. It specifies CASSSDWTGKTNYGYTF.

This clonotype is judged medium-sized. The CDR3 spells CASSDRGNYGYTF. The CDR3 DNA sequence: TGTGCCAGCAGTGATCGGGGCAACTATGGCTACACCTTC. This chain uses TRBV6-1 with TRBJ1-2, with a weak D call TRBD1 (5 bases). Germline CDR1 and CDR2: MNHNS and SASEGT. The CDR3 is 13 amino acids. V was clipped by 3 bases and J by 2 bases, with 7 bases between them.

This clonotype was seen a handful of times. The genes are TRBV20-1 and TRBJ2-7; D is uncertain. The V end was cut by 2 bases, the J end by 3 bases, with 20 bases between. Germline loops: CDR1 DFQATT, CDR2 SNEGSKA (reference sequence). This CDR3 has 16 amino acids. The CDR3 here is CSARSLAERMDYEQYF. The CDR3, as DNA: TGCAGTGCTAGATCTCTCGCGGAGAGAATGGACTACGAGCAGTACTTC.

This rearrangement joins TRBV6-2 or TRBV6-3 to TRBJ2-1; TRBD2 is a possible D gene (5 bases). Germline CDR1 reads MNHEY; CDR2 reads SVGEGT. This CDR3 spans 14 amino acids. Trimming removed 5 bases at V and 9 bases at J, with 17 bases between. The CDR3 loop reads CASSKPTTSVEQFF. The CDR3 DNA is TGTGCCAGCAGTAAACCCACTACTAGTGTTGAGCAGTTCTTC.

This clonotype was seen only a few times. The chain carries TRBV20-1 and TRBJ2-7; tentative D call: TRBD1 (6 bases). The CDR3 loop spans 12 amino acids. Germline V gene lookup returns CDR1 DFQATT and CDR2 SNEGSKA (reference sequence). Trimming removed 5 bases from V and 0 bases from J, with 8 bases in between. CDR3 nucleotide sequence: TGCAGTGCTGGGGACAACTCCTACGAGCAGTACTTC. Its translation is CSAGDNSYEQYF.

Turning to this clonotype: A read error is possible here, since a much larger clone lies one base away. The CDR3 DNA is TGTGCCAGCAGCTTTAGGCCAGATGACGGCTACACCTTC. It yields the protein CASSFRPDDGYTF. The genes are TRBV7-2 and TRBJ1-2; no reliable D call. The germline V gene encodes CDR1 SGHTA and CDR2 FQGNSA. The germline V and J ends were trimmed by 3 bases and 8 bases, with 13 bases remaining between them. The CDR3 covers 13 residues.

The V gene is TRBV7-9, the J gene TRBJ1-2; 10 bases line up with TRBD1. J lost 4 bases, V lost 10 bases, and 9 bases had no gene match. This CDR3 has 14 amino acids. In germline, CDR1 is SEHNR, CDR2 FQNEAQ (reference sequence). The CDR3 protein is CAIPRQGALYGYTF. As DNA, the CDR3 is TGTGCCATTCCGCGACAGGGGGCTCTCTATGGCTACACCTTC.

In its sample, this clonotype was seen a few times. The chain recombines TRBV28 with TRBJ2-7, with 9 bases matching TRBD1. Germline V lookup: CDR1 MDHEN, CDR2 SYDVKM. This CDR3 spans 16 amino acids. V trimming: 5 bases; J trimming: 0 bases; junction bases outside the gene matches: 8. CDR3 nucleotide sequence: TGTGCCAGCAGTGCCCCGGGACAGGGAATCTCCTACGAGCAGTACTTC. It specifies CASSAPGQGISYEQYF.